This entry is about one T cell receptor beta chain. Its antigen is still unknown. Within one base of it there is no much larger clone, and no base qualities were kept. The instrument was an Illumina HiSeq 2000. Multiplex PCR amplification was used to build the TCR beta chain libraries. The amplified TCR beta chain products were analyzed by high-throughput sequencing. TCRdb redid the processing of the public reads, applying fastp at Q25 and MiXCR, and retained in-frame beta chains. Records with the same CDR3 protein are collapsed into one entry carrying the most frequent genes and DNA. The sample yields 150,000 to 200,000 distinct CDR3 sequences; 30% to 35% were counted once. Of the sample, around 4% falls within the top ten clones. The data originate from a study of breast tumors, draining lymph nodes, adjacent tissues (TCRdb year 2016). Looking at the study overall: The study compared TCR beta repertoires across tumor, adjacent nontumor tissue and axillary lymph nodes from breast cancer patients. In human breast cancer, the study set out to evaluate how tumor, surrounding tissue and draining lymph node repertoires relate to one another and whether T cells may move between these sites. Beyond this particular receptor, the publication reports: A scenario in which most tumor T cells derive from the lymph node and then expand within tumor tissue was judged to be consistent with the data. Tumor T-cell repertoires showed less diversity than lymph node repertoires and more diversity than nontumor tissue repertoires, and tumor T-cell repertoires showed preferential V and J gene usage. In luminal-like breast cancer, tumor and nontumor tissue repertoires resembled each other significantly more than in basal-like breast cancer. Rather than being directly demonstrated, the conclusion that tumor T cells originate in lymph nodes was presented as consistent with a hypothesis.

From a lookup of the germline V gene, CDR1 and CDR2 are SGHRS and YFSETQ. V gives up 0 bases and J gives up 6 bases, and the segment between their germline ends measures 12 bases. The CDR3 runs 14 amino acids, cysteine and phenylalanine included. Here the CDR3 DNA is all that survives: 42 bases in frame from base 1. The lymph node samples were taken from the axillary draining lymph nodes of breast cancer patients. Sequencing used axillary lymph node tissue. This receptor was taken from a female donor with breast cancer. Some clones in this sample may be carry-over from other donors' samples. The rearrangement combines TRBV5-1 with TRBJ1-1; the D gene assignment is ambiguous. In nucleotides, the sequence is TGCGCCAGCAGCTTGGAGCACCGTAGGTCTGAAGCTTTCTTT. It translates to CASSLEHRRSEAFF.